Listed below are T cell receptor beta chains from one sample, sequenced in a study of cytomegalovirus exposure and HLA in healthy donors. The method was immunoSEQ multiplex PCR; TCRdb's version includes in-frame clones alone and lacks a portion of them. Of over 90,000 clones listed, 77% are singletons. Specimen: PBMCs. The receptors were sampled from a male donor in good health and CMV-seropositive. The CDR3 runs from the conserved cysteine through the conserved F or W. D genes are given only for firm matches. The size field is filled for only some rows; it gives once, few, many or a size class.

>TRBV28|TRBJ1-4|-|TRBD1
CASKGWDRGFELFF
TGTGCCAGCAAAGGATGGGACAGGGGGTTTGAACTGTTTTTT
>TRBV4-2|TRBJ2-6|-|TRBD1
CASSSPGQLVSGANVLTF
TGTGCCAGCAGCTCTCCGGGACAGTTAGTCTCTGGGGCCAACGTCCTGACTTTC
>TRBV11-2|TRBJ2-3|once|TRBD1
CASSPRSTGRRDTQYF
TGTGCCAGCAGCCCCCGTTCGACAGGGCGGAGAGATACGCAGTATTTT
>TRBV11-2|TRBJ2-7|few|-
CASSFLTGRSSYEQYF
TGTGCCAGCAGCTTCCTGACAGGGAGGAGCTCCTACGAGCAGTACTTC
>TRBV30|TRBJ1-6|-|-
CAWTGRDSPLHF
TGTGCCTGGACGGGCAGGGATTCACCCCTCCACTTT
>TRBV9|TRBJ2-3|-|TRBD2
CASSVKASGSGTDTQYF
TGTGCCAGCAGCGTTAAGGCTAGCGGGAGCGGCACAGATACGCAGTATTTT
>TRBV28|TRBJ2-1|-|TRBD1
CASSLAGGRNEQFF
TGTGCCAGCAGTTTGGCAGGGGGCAGGAATGAGCAGTTCTTC
>TRBV21-1|TRBJ2-7|-|-
CASSPKATRAMYGQYF
TGTGCCAGCAGCCCGAAGGCCACTAGAGCTATGTACGGGCAGTACTTC
>TRBV4-1|TRBJ2-4|-|TRBD2
CASSQDSSAGSVMAKNIQYF
TGCGCCAGCAGCCAAGATAGTTCAGCGGGAAGTGTAATGGCCAAAAACATTCAGTACTTC
>TRBV4-2|TRBJ2-1|-|TRBD2
CASSPSSVTGGNEQFF
TGTGCCAGCAGCCCGTCTTCCGTTACGGGAGGCAATGAGCAGTTCTTC
>TRBV4-1|TRBJ2-7|-|TRBD2
CASSPGTSGTLYLEQYF
TGCGCCAGCAGCCCTGGGACTAGCGGGACTCTGTACTTGGAGCAGTACTTC
>TRBV5-1|TRBJ2-3|-|-
CASSLGRRVPADTQYF
TGCGCCAGCAGCTTGGGGAGGCGGGTCCCCGCAGATACGCAGTATTTT
>TRBV5-4|TRBJ1-4|-|TRBD1
CASSLQTGGNEKLFF
TGTGCCAGCAGCCTCCAGACAGGGGGCAATGAAAAACTGTTTTTT
>TRBV7-3|TRBJ2-1|-|TRBD1
CASSLTLGTGDNRKQFF
TGTGCCAGCAGCTTAACACTTGGGACAGGGGACAACAGGAAGCAGTTCTTC
>TRBV19|TRBJ2-1|few|TRBD2
CASSSQTSGYNEQFF
TGTGCCAGTAGTTCCCAGACTAGCGGATACAATGAGCAGTTCTTC
>TRBV19|TRBJ1-2|few|-
CASIKGTGAYGYTF
TGTGCCAGTATTAAAGGGACTGGCGCCTATGGCTACACCTTC
>TRBV29-1|TRBJ1-5|-|-
CSVGAGRQPQHF
TGCAGCGTTGGGGCAGGTCGACAGCCCCAGCATTTT
>TRBV28|TRBJ2-5|-|TRBD1
CASSSGRTGGFVGQETQYF
TGTGCCAGCAGTTCTGGGAGGACAGGGGGCTTTGTGGGCCAAGAGACCCAGTACTTC
>TRBV4-3|TRBJ2-5|-|-
CASSQDISVQETQYF
TGCGCCAGCAGCCAAGATATAAGCGTCCAAGAGACCCAGTACTTC
>TRBV27|TRBJ1-5|-|TRBD1
CASTPRTGSNQPQHF
TGTGCCAGCACTCCCCGGACAGGGAGCAATCAGCCCCAGCATTTT
>TRBV5-1|TRBJ2-6|-|-
CASSWTALSSGANGLTF
TGCGCCAGCAGCTGGACAGCCCTGAGCTCTGGGGCCAACGGCCTGACTTTC
>TRBV6-1|TRBJ1-1|-|TRBD1
CASSSRTGMNTEAFF
TGTGCCAGCAGCTCCCGGACAGGGATGAACACTGAAGCTTTCTTT
>TRBV7-9|TRBJ2-1|-|TRBD2
CASSTSGRGDEQFF
TGTGCCAGCAGTACTAGCGGGAGAGGAGACGAGCAGTTCTTC
>TRBV9|TRBJ2-7|-|TRBD2
CASSVLAGWGYEQYF
TGTGCCAGCAGCGTTCTAGCGGGATGGGGGTACGAGCAGTACTTC
>TRBV9|TRBJ2-7|-|TRBD2
CASSPRRTSVYEQYF
TGTGCCAGCAGCCCCCGTAGGACTAGCGTTTACGAGCAGTACTTC
>TRBV19|TRBJ1-1|-|TRBD1
CASTNRDRGTEAFF
TGTGCCAGTACCAACCGGGACAGGGGGACCGAAGCTTTCTTT
>TRBV6-5|TRBJ1-6|-|-
CASTKQGPNSPLHF
TGTGCCAGCACGAAACAGGGCCCTAATTCACCCCTCCACTTT
>TRBV6-1|TRBJ2-7|-|-
CASSERGQFYEQYF
TGTGCCAGCAGTGAGAGAGGGCAGTTCTACGAGCAGTACTTC
>TRBV9|TRBJ2-1|-|TRBD2
CASSVGPSGASGYNEQFF
TGTGCCAGCAGCGTAGGCCCTAGCGGGGCTAGCGGGTACAATGAGCAGTTCTTC
>TRBV11-2|TRBJ1-1|-|-
CASSLGDRRTEAFF
TGTGCCAGCAGCTTGGGTGACAGACGCACTGAAGCTTTCTTT
>TRBV5-6|TRBJ2-5|-|TRBD2
CASSGRRGETQYF
TGTGCCAGCAGCGGGAGGCGGGGGGAGACCCAGTACTTC
>TRBV5-1|TRBJ2-3|-|TRBD2
CASSKDPGTYGTSGTDTQYF
TGCGCCAGCAGCAAGGACCCCGGGACATACGGGACTAGCGGAACAGATACGCAGTATTTT
>TRBV7-9|TRBJ1-6|few|-
CASSPPNRERDSPLHF
TGTGCCAGCAGCCCACCCAACAGGGAACGGGATTCACCCCTCCACTTT
>TRBV27|TRBJ2-1|-|-
CTSSQYNEQFF
TGTACCAGCAGCCAGTACAATGAGCAGTTCTTC
>TRBV9|TRBJ2-1|-|TRBD2
CASSVVASGISYNEQFF
TGTGCCAGCAGCGTAGTTGCTAGCGGTATCTCCTACAATGAGCAGTTCTTC
>TRBV5-4|TRBJ2-7|-|-
CASSLGSGSYEQYF
TGTGCCAGCAGCTTGGGGTCAGGCTCCTACGAGCAGTACTTC
>TRBV6-5|TRBJ2-1|once|TRBD1
CASFSTGGSYNEQFF
TGTGCCAGCTTTAGTACAGGGGGTTCCTACAATGAGCAGTTCTTC
>TRBV7-3|TRBJ2-1|-|-
CASSPATAYNEQFF
TGTGCCAGCAGCCCCGCGACAGCCTACAATGAGCAGTTCTTC
>TRBV6-5|TRBJ2-2|-|TRBD2
CASSLTGTRGGELFF
TGTGCCAGCAGCCTAACCGGGACTAGGGGCGGGGAGCTGTTTTTT
>TRBV5-5|TRBJ1-2|-|TRBD1
CASSLGTGGIYGYTF
TGTGCCAGCAGCTTAGGGACAGGGGGTATCTATGGCTACACCTTC
>TRBV7-9|TRBJ2-7|-|-
CASSLLQFSYEQYF
TGTGCCAGCAGCTTGTTACAGTTCTCCTACGAGCAGTACTTC
>TRBV19|TRBJ2-7|-|-
CASNQRDKAYEQYF
TGTGCCAGTAATCAGCGGGACAAGGCCTACGAGCAGTACTTC
>TRBV7-8|TRBJ2-1|-|TRBD1
CASSPRTGDPYNEQFF
TGTGCCAGCAGCCCTAGGACAGGGGATCCCTACAATGAGCAGTTCTTC
>TRBV6-4|TRBJ1-5|-|-
CASSAGIGQPQHF
TGTGCCAGCAGCGCAGGGATCGGTCAGCCCCAGCATTTT
>TRBV5-8|TRBJ1-4|-|-
CASRPVSVDATNEKLFF
TGTGCCAGCAGACCTGTGTCAGTTGATGCAACTAATGAAAAACTGTTTTTT
>TRBV9|TRBJ1-4|few|-
CASSVGHNEKLFF
TGTGCCAGCAGCGTGGGACATAATGAAAAACTGTTTTTT
>TRBV6-1|TRBJ1-2|-|TRBD1
CASKGQAGGYTF
TGTGCCAGCAAGGGACAGGCGGGCGGCTACACCTTC
>TRBV19|TRBJ2-3|-|TRBD1
CASRTGGNMDTQYF
TGTGCCAGCCGGACAGGGGGGAATATGGATACGCAGTATTTT
>TRBV5-1|TRBJ2-1|once|-
CASSLVGHGEQFF
TGCGCCAGCAGCTTGGTGGGGCACGGTGAGCAGTTCTTC
>TRBV5-1|TRBJ2-3|once|-
CASSPGLGGETDTQYF
TGCGCCAGCAGCCCGGGTCTGGGGGGAGAGACAGATACGCAGTATTTT
>TRBV23-1|TRBJ2-1|-|-
CASRPPAGRNSYNEQFF
TGCGCCAGCAGACCCCCCGCGGGACGGAACTCCTACAATGAGCAGTTCTTC
>TRBV28|TRBJ2-5|few|TRBD2
CASLSRSGSNLLAGVGQETQYF
TGTGCCAGCCTCTCAAGGTCGGGGAGTAACTTGCTAGCGGGAGTGGGGCAAGAGACCCAGTACTTC
>TRBV4-3|TRBJ1-1|-|-
CASSQGKGGTEAFF
TGCGCCAGCAGCCAAGGAAAGGGAGGGACTGAAGCTTTCTTT
>TRBV5-4|TRBJ2-7|-|TRBD2
CASSLVGRASGSGLDEQYF
TGTGCCAGCAGCTTGGTAGGCAGGGCTAGCGGGAGTGGGCTGGACGAGCAGTACTTC